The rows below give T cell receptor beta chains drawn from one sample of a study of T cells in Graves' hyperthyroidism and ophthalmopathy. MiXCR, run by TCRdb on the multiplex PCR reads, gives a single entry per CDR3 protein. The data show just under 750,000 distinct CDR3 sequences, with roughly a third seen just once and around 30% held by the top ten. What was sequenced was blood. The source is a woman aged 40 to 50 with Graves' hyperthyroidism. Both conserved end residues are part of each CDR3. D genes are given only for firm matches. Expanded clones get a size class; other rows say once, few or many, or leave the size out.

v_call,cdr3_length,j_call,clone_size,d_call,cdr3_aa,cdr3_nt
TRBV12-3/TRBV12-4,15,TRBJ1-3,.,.,CASSLREFPGNTIYF,TGTGCCAGCAGCCTCAGGGAGTTCCCTGGAAACACCATATATTTT
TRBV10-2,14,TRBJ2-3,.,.,CASSELRRTVTQYF,TGCGCCAGCAGTGAGTTGAGACGTACTGTTACGCAGTATTTT
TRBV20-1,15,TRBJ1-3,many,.,CSASSGSSAGNTIYF,TGCAGTGCTAGCTCCGGGAGTTCGGCTGGAAACACCATATATTTT
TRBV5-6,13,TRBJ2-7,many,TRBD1,CASSPQGSYEQYF,TGTGCCAGCAGCCCACAGGGGTCCTACGAGCAGTACTTC
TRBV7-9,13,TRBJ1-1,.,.,CASSLIEGGEAFF,TGTGCCAGCAGCTTAATTGAGGGGGGCGAAGCTTTCTTT
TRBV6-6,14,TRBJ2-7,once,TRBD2,CASSGLAGYNEQYF,TGTGCCAGCAGCGGACTAGCGGGGTACAATGAGCAGTACTTC
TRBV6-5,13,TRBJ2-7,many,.,CASSLGLLAEQYF,TGTGCCAGCAGTTTGGGACTCCTGGCCGAGCAGTACTTC
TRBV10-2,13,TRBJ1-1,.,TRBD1,CASSVQGVTEAFF,TGTGCCAGCAGCGTACAGGGGGTCACTGAAGCTTTCTTT
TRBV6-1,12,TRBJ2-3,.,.,CASSQERVTQYF,TGTGCCAGCAGCCAAGAAAGGGTTACGCAGTATTTT
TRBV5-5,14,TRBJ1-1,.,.,CASSLVTRTAEAFF,TGTGCCAGCAGCTTGGTTACTAGGACAGCAGAAGCTTTCTTT
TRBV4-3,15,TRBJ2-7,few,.,CASSQIVGVEYEQYF,TGCGCCAGCAGCCAAATAGTAGGGGTTGAGTACGAGCAGTACTTC
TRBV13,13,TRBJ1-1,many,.,CASSAPGTAEAFF,TGTGCCAGCAGCGCCCCGGGCACGGCTGAAGCTTTCTTT
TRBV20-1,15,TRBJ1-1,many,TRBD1,CSASPSTGKNTEAFF,TGCAGTGCTAGTCCTTCGACAGGGAAGAACACTGAAGCTTTCTTT
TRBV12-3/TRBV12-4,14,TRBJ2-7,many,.,CASSLMDGNYEQYF,TGTGCCAGCAGTTTAATGGACGGAAACTACGAGCAGTACTTC
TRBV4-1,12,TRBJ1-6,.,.,CASSQDGGDLHF,TGCGCCAGCAGCCAAGACGGCGGAGACCTCCACTTT
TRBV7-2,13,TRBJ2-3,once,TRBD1,CASSLTGQDTQYF,TGTGCCAGCAGCTTAACGGGACAGGATACGCAGTATTTT
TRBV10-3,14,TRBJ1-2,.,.,CAISDGSMEYGYTF,TGTGCCATCAGTGACGGTTCGATGGAGTATGGCTACACCTTC